The source of this T cell receptor (beta chain) is a study of blood T cell repertoires in COVID-19 (dated by TCRdb to 2018 to 2021). Turning to the overall study: Samples covering the acute and convalescent phases of COVID-19 were provided by collaborators in the United States, Italy and Spain. The material from the prospective study consisted of cDNA or gDNA derived from T cells, B-cell-depleted T cells, or PBMCs. Deeply sampled blood TCRbeta repertoires from subjects exposed to, actively infected with, or recovered from COVID-19 were included in the dataset. The repertoires were made available in a free public database intended to serve as a resource for research on the immune response to SARS-CoV-2. Samples were obtained from the ongoing ImmuneRACE study (first 160 participants) and from 950 to 1,500 subjects provided by 6 global collaborators. Sample metadata almost always included a de-identified subject ID, COVID-19 status, age in years and sex. Where available, HLA class I and class II types were taken from metadata supplied by the sample provider and were not determined by assay-based typing.

In Seattle, one collaborating source enrolled patients while the infection was active and tracked those patients longitudinally over the course of disease. Whole blood was collected in K2EDTA tubes by collaborating institutions according to the institutions' own protocols. For TCRbeta analysis, collaborator samples were shipped as frozen whole blood, as isolated PBMCs, or as DNA extracted from either sample type. TCRbeta CDR3 regions were amplified from genomic DNA by means of the immunoSEQ Assay, a bias-controlled multiplex PCR. The paper's data handling went like this. The number of nucleated cells in each sample was estimated by amplification of reference gene primers within the assay. Sequence reads were collapsed and filtered to measure the absolute abundance of every unique TCRbeta CDR3 rearrangement. For each sample, productive Simpson clonality was calculated as the square root of Simpson's diversity index across productive rearrangements. In its TCRdb copy, this immuneACCESS table keeps in-frame sequences only and misses some clones. Where compared with another copy, unresolved V genes explain less than half of these, and the others have no known cause. V and J calls and clone size are as listed in that table; D and trimming were resolved from the DNA. This sample lists about 82,000 clones; roughly 80% were detected once. In total, the top ten clones hold roughly 38% of the sample.

Counted from cysteine to phenylalanine, this CDR3 has 15 amino acids. Only CDR3 DNA is held: 45 bases, read in frame from base 1. The germline V gene gives CDR1 as SNHLY and CDR2 as FYNNEI. Trimmed from V: 8 bases; trimmed from J: 3 bases; junction bases lacking a gene match: 4. In this sample, this clone turned up a few times. The antigen it binds to is not known. Base qualities were left out, and no much larger clone turns up one base away. General findings and caveats noted by the study authors: How much clinical and demographic metadata was included differed by source and by participant, and the metadata was provided uncurated.

The sequencing sample was made of peripheral blood. The V and J genes are TRBV2 and TRBJ2-1; 13 bases in the middle match TRBD2. The source is a man aged 55-75 years with COVID-19, enrolled during active disease. The bases read TGTGCCAGCCGGGGACTAGCGGGAATCTACAATGAGCAGTTCTTC. Its protein product is CASRGLAGIYNEQFF.